These 32 T cell receptor beta chains came from one sample sequenced in a study of human T cells and chemical hapten exposure. TCRdb redid the calling of the RACE reads with MiXCR, one entry per CDR3 protein. The sample shows 150,000 to 200,000 distinct CDR3 sequences, 24% of them seen only once. Documented time point: patch test 3, about 24 weeks after DPC sensitization. Treatment noted: therapeutic diphenylcyclopropenone sensitization with weekly scalp DPC. The specimen was whole blood, collected in connection with sensitization to the hapten diphenylcyclopropenone (DPC). These receptors all come from a woman between 40 and 55 years old with alopecia areata. Some clones in this sample may be carry-over from other donors' samples.

The chain uses TRBV28 and TRBJ1-1; D not certain. The CDR3 length is 14 residues. Germline V gene sequence: CDR1 MDHEN, CDR2 SYDVKM. The V and J ends lost 4 bases and 0 bases respectively, with 9 bases between them. The CDR3 here is CASSSGALNTEAFF. CDR3 nucleotides: TGTGCCAGCAGTTCGGGAGCGCTGAACACTGAAGCTTTCTTT.

The J gene is TRBJ2-7, the V gene TRBV28; 10 bases match TRBD2. Germline V gives CDR1 MDHEN, CDR2 SYDVKM. The CDR3 is 15 residues long. V shed 8 bases and J 2 bases; nucleotides not matched to a gene: 9. The CDR3 DNA follows: TGTGCCAGCCTTCCCCCCACTAGCGGGGCCTACGAGCAGTACTTC. It translates to CASLPPTSGAYEQYF.

This chain connects TRBV20-1 to TRBJ1-5; no firm D call. The ends were cut back, 2 bases at V and 4 bases at J, with 9 bases in the middle. The CDR3 length is 13 residues. Germline CDR1 and CDR2: DFQATT and SNEGSKA (reference sequence). CDR3 in amino acids: CSARQVANQPQHF. The CDR3 region has the DNA TGCAGTGCTAGACAGGTGGCGAATCAGCCCCAGCATTTT.

The rearrangement joins TRBV20-1 to TRBJ2-7; D remains ambiguous. Germline V gives CDR1 DFQATT, CDR2 SNEGSKA (reference sequence). The CDR3 length is 11 residues. V dropped 3 bases and J dropped 5 bases, with 8 bases sitting between them. CDR3 in DNA: TGCAGTGCTAGCATCCCTGACGAGCAGTACTTC. Translated: CSASIPDEQYF.

This clonotype was detected only a few times. V and J are TRBV15 and TRBJ1-6; 11 bases agree with TRBD1. There are 16 residues in the CDR3. Germline loops: CDR1 LNHNV, CDR2 YYDKDF (reference sequence). V trimming: 5 bases; J trimming: 10 bases; junction bases outside the gene matches: 10. The CDR3 region has the DNA TGTGCCACCAGCGCTCTCGGACAGGGGGCCCGATCACCCCTCCACTTT. The encoded protein is CATSALGQGARSPLHF.

This chain links TRBV6-5 with TRBJ2-7; 9 bases fit TRBD2. V lost 2 bases and J lost 1; bases outside the gene matches: 6. Germline V gene lookup returns CDR1 MNHEY and CDR2 SVGAGI. There are 16 residues in the CDR3. The CDR3 DNA sequence: TGTGCCAGCAGTTACGGAGGCACTAGCGGGTCCTACGAGCAGTACTTC. It yields the protein CASSYGGTSGSYEQYF.

This clonotype occurred a few times. An end of the junction does not agree with germline; a read error may underlie this. This chain uses TRBV7-6 with TRBJ2-1, with a weak D call TRBD1 (6 bases). Germline CDR1 reads SGHVS; CDR2 reads FNYEAQ. CDR3 size: 13 residues. CDR3 sequence: CASSLTYRERMVF. CDR3 nucleotide sequence: TGTGCCAGCAGCTTAACCTACAGGGAAAGAATGGTCTTC.

Note on this clonotype: This may come from a read error, since a much larger clone is one base off. V and J are TRBV29-1 and TRBJ2-2, with D possibly TRBD1 on 5 matching bases. V lost 5 bases to trimming and J lost 6 bases, with 19 bases between them. The CDR3 length is 15 residues. Germline V gene lookup returns CDR1 SQVTM and CDR2 ANQGSEA. This CDR3 reads CSVPTHLGVPGELFF. The CDR3 coding sequence is TGCAGCGTTCCCACCCATCTAGGGGTACCCGGGGAGCTGTTTTTT.

This clonotype was seen a handful of times. The chain employs TRBV27 and TRBJ2-7, with D perhaps TRBD2 (5 bases). In germline, CDR1 is MNHEY, CDR2 SMNVEV (reference sequence). The CDR3 loop spans 15 amino acids. Trimming took 5 bases from V and 7 from J, leaving 21 bases between them. The CDR3 reads CASSPGLRLPGEQYF. The CDR3 DNA follows: TGTGCCAGCAGTCCCGGACTGAGACTCCCTGGGGAGCAGTACTTC.

Ten or more counts support this clonotype. The V and J genes are TRBV20-1 and TRBJ2-7, with 7 bases identical to TRBD1. CDR3 length: 13 amino acids. J gave up 0 bases and V 4 bases, and 3 bases lay outside the gene matches. Germline lookup yields CDR1 DFQATT and CDR2 SNEGSKA (reference sequence). The CDR3 reads CSANRGSSYEQYF. CDR3 in DNA: TGCAGTGCTAACAGGGGAAGCTCCTACGAGCAGTACTTC.

This clonotype was found a few times. The chain employs TRBV29-1 and TRBJ2-5, with a tentative D call TRBD1 (5 bases). Germline V gene lookup returns CDR1 SQVTM and CDR2 ANQGSEA. V lost 1 base and J 4 bases, leaving 10 bases between the germline ends. The CDR3 consists of 13 residues. The CDR3 here is CSVEGWGGETQYF. In DNA form, the CDR3 reads TGCAGCGTTGAAGGCTGGGGCGGAGAGACCCAGTACTTC. The variable domain in full, completed from reference TRBV29-1 and TRBJ2-5, reads SAVISQKPSRDICQRGTSLTIQCQVDSQVTMMFWYRQQPGQSLTLIATANQGSEATYESGFVIDKFPISRPNLTFSTLTVSNMSPEDSSIYLCSVEGWGGETQYFGPGTRLLVL.

This clonotype was counted at least ten times. The chain carries TRBV30 and TRBJ1-5; D ambiguous. The germline CDR1 and CDR2 sequences are GTSNPN and SVGIG (reference sequence). This CDR3 spans 13 amino acids. Trimming cost V 0 bases and J 1 base, with 4 bases left between them. The CDR3 sequence: CAWSVGSNQPQHF. The CDR3 DNA follows: TGTGCCTGGAGTGTGGGGAGCAATCAGCCCCAGCATTTT.

This clonotype was recorded a few times. The J gene is TRBJ1-5, the V gene TRBV4-2; D is ambiguous. Trimming cost V 0 bases and J 3 bases, with 12 bases left between them. CDR3 length: 16 residues. Germline assignment: CDR1 LGHNA and CDR2 YNFKEQ. In DNA form, the CDR3 reads TGTGCCAGCAGCCAAGATCAAGCGGGCGACAATCAGCCCCAGCATTTT. This encodes CASSQDQAGDNQPQHF.

This clonotype was seen a few times. This rearrangement joins TRBV11-3 to TRBJ2-7; D is undetermined. This CDR3 is 12 amino acids long. The germline CDR1 and CDR2 sequences are SGHNT and YENEEA. V shed 6 bases and J shed 4 bases, with 10 bases lying between them. The CDR3 region has the DNA TGTGCCAGCAGTCGTTCACAATACGAGCAGTACTTC. Translation gives CASSRSQYEQYF.

The V gene is TRBV2, the J gene TRBJ2-1; 10 nucleotides align to TRBD1. V shed 4 bases and J 0 bases; nucleotides not matched to a gene: 15. The CDR3 is made up of 20 amino acids. Germline CDR1 SNHLY, CDR2 FYNNEI. The CDR3 coding sequence is TGTGCCAGCAGTGGAGGGTTAGACAGGGGGCTTGGGAGCTCCTACAATGAGCAGTTCTTC. Protein product: CASSGGLDRGLGSSYNEQFF.

This chain connects TRBV5-5 to TRBJ2-5, with D unresolved. This CDR3 has 14 residues. Trimming removed 1 base at V and 4 bases at J, with 11 bases between. Germline V gene sequence: CDR1 SGHKS, CDR2 YYEKEE (reference sequence). In DNA, the CDR3 is TGTGCCAGCAGCTTGAGCCAGGACCGAGAGACCCAGTACTTC. Its translation: CASSLSQDRETQYF.

The chain is built from TRBV6-8 and TRBJ1-1; D gene uncertain. CDR1 and CDR2 (germline): MNHGY, SAAAGT. V lost 7 bases and J lost 4, with 16 bases in between. The CDR3 extends over 14 amino acids. The CDR3 here is CASKTPGLGTEAFF. CDR3 coding DNA: TGTGCCAGCAAGACGCCGGGGTTGGGCACTGAAGCTTTCTTT.

In its sample, this clonotype was seen a few times. V gene TRBV4-1 combines with J gene TRBJ2-5; a weak D match, TRBD2 (6 bases). CDR1 MGHRA and CDR2 YSYEKL come from the germline V gene. The CDR3 runs to 19 residues. Trimming took off 0 bases at V and 2 bases at J, with 22 bases between the two ends. The CDR3 region has the DNA TGCGCCAGCAGCCAAGATGACCAAATGAGTGGAGGGTGGCAAGAGACCCAGTACTTC. Translation: CASSQDDQMSGGWQETQYF.

Here the CDR3 DNA reads TGTGCCAGCAGTGAAAGCGGGAGGGAGACCCAGTACTTC. Protein product: CASSESGRETQYF. This chain links TRBV6-5 with TRBJ2-5; 9 bases match TRBD2. Trimming cost V 5 bases and J 5 bases; bases outside gene matches: 3. In germline, CDR1 is MNHEY, CDR2 SVGAGI. CDR3 length: 13 amino acids.

CDR3: CASSPPSGLETQYF. The CDR3 DNA reads as TGTGCCAGCTCACCACCGTCAGGGCTGGAGACCCAGTACTTC. The rearrangement joins TRBV18 to TRBJ2-5, with a possible D match to TRBD1 (5 bases). The germline gives CDR1 KGHSH, CDR2 LQKENI. CDR3 length: 14 amino acids. The V and J ends lost 0 bases and 5 bases respectively, with 10 bases between them.

V usage is TRBV5-1 and J usage is TRBJ1-3; D not resolved. V was cut by 4 bases and J by 0 bases, with 14 bases left in between. This CDR3 has 16 residues. The germline gives CDR1 SGHRS, CDR2 YFSETQ. DNA for the CDR3: TGCGCCAGCAGCGCCATCAGTGGAACCTCTGGAAACACCATATATTTT. Amino acids: CASSAISGTSGNTIYF. Using reference TRBV5-1 and TRBJ1-3 for the parts outside the CDR3, the full variable domain is KAGVTQTPRYLIKTRGQQVTLSCSPISGHRSVSWYQQTPGQGLQFLFEYFSETQRNKGNFPGRFSGRQFSNSRSEMNVSTLELGDSALYLCASSAISGTSGNTIYFGEGSWLTVV.

The CDR3 protein is CASSLGAYSNQPQHF. The CDR3 coding sequence is TGTGCCAGCAGTTTAGGTGCCTATAGCAATCAGCCCCAGCATTTT. V is TRBV27 and J is TRBJ1-5; the D is unclear. Germline CDR1 and CDR2: MNHEY and SMNVEV (reference sequence). This CDR3 spans 15 amino acids. Trimming stripped 2 bases from V and 0 bases from J, with 8 bases between.

V usage is TRBV2 and J usage is TRBJ1-2; D might be TRBD1 (5 bases). This CDR3 comprises 13 residues. In germline, CDR1 is SNHLY, CDR2 FYNNEI. The ends were cut back, 1 base at V and 4 bases at J, with 7 bases in the middle. As DNA, the CDR3 is TGTGCCAGCAGTGAAGGGGACGGCTATGGCTACACCTTC. It encodes CASSEGDGYGYTF.

This clonotype came up a few times. CDR3 in amino acids: CSARDISGSGRDRGNIQYF. The CDR3 region has the DNA TGCAGTGCTAGAGATATTTCGGGCAGCGGGAGAGACCGAGGAAACATTCAGTACTTC. This sequence joins TRBV20-1 and TRBJ2-4, with 8 bases aligning to TRBD2. Germline-derived CDR1 and CDR2 are DFQATT and SNEGSKA (reference sequence). This CDR3 region has 19 residues. V lost 0 bases to trimming and J lost 6 bases; unmatched junction nucleotides: 19.

This clonotype was observed at least ten times. The chain joins TRBV12-3 or TRBV12-4 to TRBJ2-7, with a tentative D call TRBD1 (5 bases). This CDR3 spans 13 amino acids. V lost 1 base to trimming and J lost 5 bases, with 9 bases between them. The CDR3 protein is CASSLGAGNEQYF. The CDR3 coding sequence is TGTGCCAGCAGTTTAGGGGCAGGGAACGAGCAGTACTTC.

This clonotype was detected ten times or more. V gene TRBV6-2 or TRBV6-3 combines with J gene TRBJ2-3; TRBD2 agrees at 8 bases. Germline-derived CDR1 and CDR2 are MNHEY and SVGEGT. CDR3 size: 15 residues. With 2 bases clipped from V and 2 bases from J, the junction kept 3 bases outside the gene matches. The CDR3 here is CASSYDSGNTDTQYF. Here the CDR3 DNA reads TGTGCCAGCAGTTACGATAGCGGGAACACAGATACGCAGTATTTT.

As for this clonotype: A junction boundary mismatches the germline segment, possibly from a read error. Written as DNA, the CDR3 is TGTGCCATCAGTGAGTGGGAGTGGAGGTTC. Amino acids: CAISEWEWRF. The V gene is TRBV10-3, the J gene TRBJ2-1, with D possibly matching TRBD2 (5 bases). The germline gives CDR1 ENHRY, CDR2 SYGVKD. The CDR3 is 10 residues long.

The chain links TRBV20-1 to TRBJ1-3; possibly TRBD1 for D (5 bases). Germline loops: CDR1 DFQATT, CDR2 SNEGSKA (reference sequence). This CDR3 comprises 16 residues. The germline V and J ends were trimmed by 0 bases and 0 bases, with 12 bases remaining between them. The CDR3 spells CSARDGSGNSGNTIYF. The CDR3, as DNA: TGCAGTGCTAGAGATGGGTCAGGGAACTCTGGAAACACCATATATTTT.

The genes are TRBV12-3 or TRBV12-4 and TRBJ1-4, with a weak D call TRBD1 (5 bases). The V gene lost 5 bases and the J gene lost 8 bases, with 6 bases spanning the gap. This CDR3 has 11 amino acids. CDR3: CASSRGEKLFF. The CDR3, as DNA: TGTGCCAGCAGTAGGGGAGAAAAACTGTTTTTT.

The V gene is TRBV5-1, the J gene TRBJ2-1; D possibly corresponds to TRBD2 (6 bases). V gave up 0 bases and J gave up 8 bases, with 12 bases separating them. The CDR3 has 14 amino acids. From germline, CDR1 is SGHRS and CDR2 YFSETQ. The DNA of the CDR3 is TGCGCCAGCAGCTTGGGTCGGGGGATCGATGAGCAGTTCTTC. Translated, it gives CASSLGRGIDEQFF.

The table lists this clonotype with a few counts. V usage is TRBV6-2 or TRBV6-3 and J usage is TRBJ1-5; D is perhaps TRBD1 (5 bases). The CDR3 has 14 residues. V was trimmed by 2 bases and J by 7 bases, leaving 12 bases between them. Germline loops: CDR1 MNHEY, CDR2 SVGEGT. CDR3 protein: CASSYVAGRQPQHF. The CDR3 DNA is TGTGCCAGCAGTTACGTGGCAGGGCGCCAGCCCCAGCATTTT.

The genes are TRBV29-1 and TRBJ1-4; D unclear. Trimming took 4 bases from V and 7 from J, leaving 16 bases between them. Germline V gene lookup returns CDR1 SQVTM and CDR2 ANQGSEA. The length of the CDR3 is 14 residues. The CDR3 reads CSVAYYRGSEKLFF. The CDR3 DNA sequence: TGCAGCGTTGCGTACTACCGGGGTAGTGAAAAACTGTTTTTT.